This entry describes one T cell receptor (beta chain). As yet, its antigen is unknown. This sample stems from a study of CD8+CD57+ T cells in acquired aplastic anemia. About the study: Quantities of DNA derived from sorted CD4+ and CD8+ cells averaged roughly 3.4 ug. Study-wide results and caveats: Significant differences in CD8+ Simpson's diversity were not observed between patients and controls. Around 30 sequences, all CD8+ CDR3, were shared between patients and controls.

For CDR3 and TCR beta VDJ profiling, genomic DNA was the template used. Each CDR3 protein is one row after TCRdb ran MiXCR on the reads. Of approximately 70,000 distinct CDR3 sequences listed, about 50% are singletons. Sequences were obtained from sorted CD4+, CD8+, or CD8+CD57+ T cells (not recorded which) from PBMCs. The clonotype was recovered from a human donor in good health, serving as a control.

In DNA, the CDR3 is TGTGCCACCAGCAGAGATGAGCGCCCCTACGAGCAGTACTTC. As protein: CATSRDERPYEQYF. The V gene is TRBV15, the J gene TRBJ2-7; D is uncertain. CDR1 LNHNV and CDR2 YYDKDF come from the germline V gene (reference sequence). This CDR3 has 14 amino acids. The ends were cut back, 0 bases at V and 2 bases at J, with 8 bases in the middle.